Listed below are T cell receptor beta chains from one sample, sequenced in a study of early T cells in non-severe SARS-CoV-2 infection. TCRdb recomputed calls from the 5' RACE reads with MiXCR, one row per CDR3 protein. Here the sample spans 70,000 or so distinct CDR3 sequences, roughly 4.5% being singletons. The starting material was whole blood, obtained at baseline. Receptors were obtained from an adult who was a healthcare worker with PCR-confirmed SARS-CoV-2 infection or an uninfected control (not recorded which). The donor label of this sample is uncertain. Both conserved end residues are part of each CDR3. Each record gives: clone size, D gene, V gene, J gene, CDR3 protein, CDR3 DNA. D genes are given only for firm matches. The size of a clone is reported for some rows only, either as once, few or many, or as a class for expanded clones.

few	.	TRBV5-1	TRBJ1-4	CASSLQVGENEKLFF	TGCGCCAGCAGCTTACAGGTTGGGGAAAATGAAAAACTGTTTTTT
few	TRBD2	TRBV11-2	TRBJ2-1	CASSLDESSGDNEQFF	TGTGCCAGCAGCTTAGATGAGTCTAGCGGGGACAATGAGCAGTTCTTC
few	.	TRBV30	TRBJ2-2	CAWSVLGGRDRELFF	TGTGCCTGGAGTGTACTTGGCGGGCGCGACCGGGAGCTGTTTTTT
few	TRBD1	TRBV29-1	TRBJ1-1	CSVVQGARTEAFF	TGCAGCGTCGTACAGGGGGCAAGGACTGAAGCTTTCTTT
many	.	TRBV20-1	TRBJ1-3	CSAPGSGNTIYF	TGCAGTGCCCCAGGGTCTGGAAACACCATATATTTT
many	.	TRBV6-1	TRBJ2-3	CASSDSKRVAATDTQYF	TGTGCCAGCAGTGATTCTAAACGGGTAGCGGCGACAGATACGCAGTATTTT
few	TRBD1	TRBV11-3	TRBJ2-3	CASSMQPGQDTDTQYF	TGTGCCAGCAGCATGCAACCGGGACAGGACACAGATACGCAGTATTTT
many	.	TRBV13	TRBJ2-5	CASSYRRLTQETQYF	TGTGCCAGCAGCTACCGAAGGCTAACCCAAGAGACCCAGTACTTC
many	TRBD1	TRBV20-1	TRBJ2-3	CSAQGDTSTDTQYF	TGCAGTGCTCAGGGGGATACTAGCACAGATACGCAGTATTTT
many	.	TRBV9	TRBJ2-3	CASSVSGTDTQYF	TGTGCCAGCAGCGTGAGCGGCACAGATACGCAGTATTTT
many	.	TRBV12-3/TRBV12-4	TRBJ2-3	CASTPVPDTQYF	TGTGCCAGCACCCCGGTCCCAGATACGCAGTATTTT
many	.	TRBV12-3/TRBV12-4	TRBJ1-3	CASGINRGGRGLSSGNTIYF	TGTGCCAGCGGTATCAATAGGGGTGGCCGGGGTTTGTCCTCTGGAAACACCATATATTTT
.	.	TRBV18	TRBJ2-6	CASSPGGTFSSGANVLTF	TGTGCCAGCTCACCAGGAGGGACGTTCTCCTCTGGGGCCAACGTCCTGACTTTC
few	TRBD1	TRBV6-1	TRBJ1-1	CASSDFQGANTEAFF	TGTGCCAGCAGTGACTTCCAGGGGGCAAACACTGAAGCTTTCTTT
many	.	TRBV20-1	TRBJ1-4	CSASYRDEKLFF	TGCAGTGCTAGCTACAGGGATGAAAAACTGTTTTTT
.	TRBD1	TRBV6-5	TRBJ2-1	CASSYSIRQGSHEQFF	TGTGCCAGCAGTTACAGCATAAGACAGGGGTCCCATGAGCAGTTCTTC
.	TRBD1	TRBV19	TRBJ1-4	CASSTTGRVGEKLFF	TGTGCCAGTAGTACGACAGGGCGGGTCGGGGAAAAACTGTTTTTT
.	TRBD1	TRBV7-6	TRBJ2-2	CASSLAQGVAGELFF	TGTGCCAGCAGCTTAGCCCAGGGGGTCGCCGGGGAGCTGTTTTTT
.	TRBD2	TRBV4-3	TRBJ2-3	CASSQDTSGGLSTDTQYF	TGCGCCAGCAGCCAAGATACTAGCGGGGGCCTTAGCACAGATACGCAGTATTTT
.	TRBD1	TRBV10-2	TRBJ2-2	CASRMADRLTGELFF	TGCGCCAGCAGGATGGCGGACAGGCTCACCGGGGAGCTGTTTTTT
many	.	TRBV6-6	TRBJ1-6	CASSFNSPLHF	TGTGCCAGCAGTTTTAATTCACCCCTCCACTTT
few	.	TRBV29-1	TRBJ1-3	CSVEPQSGNTIYF	TGCAGCGTTGAGCCCCAGTCTGGAAACACCATATATTTT
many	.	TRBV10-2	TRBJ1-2	CASSGPRQRPSYGYTF	TGCGCCAGCAGTGGCCCTAGACAGAGACCCTCCTATGGCTACACCTTC
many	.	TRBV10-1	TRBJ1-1	CASSPTSGSTEAFF	TGCGCCAGCAGTCCCACCTCGGGGAGCACTGAAGCTTTCTTT